This T cell receptor beta chain was found in a study of cytomegalovirus exposure and HLA in healthy donors. Study-wide context: The study placed less than 90% of its approximately 430 genotyped donors in the Caucasian-associated ancestry cluster. The study's findings and limits: The later analysis indicated that the majority of CMV-associated TCR beta chains appeared HLA-restricted. Reportedly, fewer N-insertions than the approximately 690-donor mean appeared in an Asian-associated ancestry cluster in a later analysis. The authors judged a highly shared variant cluster likely a sequencing artifact.

The study ran its PCR with 60 Vbeta and 13 Jbeta primers. The assay was immunoSEQ multiplex PCR, and TCRdb's table has in-frame clones only and misses some. The sample yields more than 110,000 clones, around 72% seen once. Details on this clone: Its matching antigen is unknown.

Per the germline V gene, CDR1 is SGDLS and CDR2 is YYNGEE. This CDR3 is 14 amino acids long. Trimming removed 0 bases at V and 8 bases at J, with 9 bases between. The chain is built from TRBV9 and TRBJ1-6; D is unclear. The receptor's source is a woman aged 40 to 55 in good health and CMV-seronegative. Sequencing was performed on PBMCs. Here the CDR3 reads CASSVERVDSPLHF. The DNA of the CDR3 is TGTGCCAGCAGCGTAGAGCGGGTGGATTCACCCCTCCACTTT.